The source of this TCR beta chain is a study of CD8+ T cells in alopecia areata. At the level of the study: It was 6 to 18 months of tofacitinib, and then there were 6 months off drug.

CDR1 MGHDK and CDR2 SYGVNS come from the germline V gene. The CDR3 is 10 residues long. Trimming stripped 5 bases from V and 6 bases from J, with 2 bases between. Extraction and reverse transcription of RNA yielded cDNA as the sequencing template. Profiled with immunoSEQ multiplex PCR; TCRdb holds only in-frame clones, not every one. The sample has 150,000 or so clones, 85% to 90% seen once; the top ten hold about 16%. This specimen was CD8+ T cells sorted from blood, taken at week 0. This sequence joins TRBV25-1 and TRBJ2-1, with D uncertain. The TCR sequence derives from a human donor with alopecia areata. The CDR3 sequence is CASSRNEQFF. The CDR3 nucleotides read TGTGCCAGCAGTCGCAATGAGCAGTTCTTC.